The clone carrying this T cell receptor (beta chain) came up a few times. Through a sample-barcoded 5' primer and a J-beta primer mix, a second PCR was run for roughly 6 to 12 cycles. One entry per CDR3 protein results from TCRdb running MiXCR on the 5' RACE reads. The sample has under 800,000 distinct CDR3 sequences, 21% seen once; the top ten hold about 3.6%. The data were taken from a study of blood T cells in healthy people across ages. CDR3 size: 13 residues. CDR1 and CDR2 from the germline V gene are LGHDT and YNNKEL (reference sequence). V lost 4 bases and J 5 bases, leaving 10 bases between the germline ends.

Material for sequencing was blood. This sequence was found in a man aged 70-80 years in good health. The genes are TRBV3-1 and TRBJ2-3; D is ambiguous. CDR3 DNA: TGTGCCAGCAGCCTTCGGGCCGAAGATACGCAGTATTTT. As protein: CASSLRAEDTQYF.